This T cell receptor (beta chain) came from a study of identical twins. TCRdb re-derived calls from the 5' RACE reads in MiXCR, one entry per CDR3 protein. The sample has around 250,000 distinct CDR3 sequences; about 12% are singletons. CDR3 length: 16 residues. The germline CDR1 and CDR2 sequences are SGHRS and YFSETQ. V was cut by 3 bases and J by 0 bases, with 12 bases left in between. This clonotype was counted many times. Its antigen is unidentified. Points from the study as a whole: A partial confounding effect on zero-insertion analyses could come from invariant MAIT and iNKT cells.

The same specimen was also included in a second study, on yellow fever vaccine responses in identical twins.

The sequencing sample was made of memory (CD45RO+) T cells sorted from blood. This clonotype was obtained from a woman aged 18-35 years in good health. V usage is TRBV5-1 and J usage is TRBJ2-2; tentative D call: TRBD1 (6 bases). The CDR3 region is CASSWRTDANTGELFF. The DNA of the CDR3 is TGCGCCAGCAGCTGGAGGACAGACGCGAACACCGGGGAGCTGTTTTTT.